Listed below are T cell receptor beta chains from one sample, sequenced in a study of yellow fever vaccine responses in identical twins. TCRdb reprocessed the RT-PCR reads with MiXCR, giving one entry per CDR3 protein. The sample contains hundreds of distinct CDR3 sequences, 60% to 85% of which appear only once. Material: T cells from blood (PBMCs), unsorted or a sorted subset (not recorded which), obtained before or after yellow fever vaccination (not recorded which). The origin of the receptors is a female donor who received the yellow fever vaccine. The CDR3 runs from the conserved cysteine through the conserved F or W. A D gene is named only where the DNA matches it firmly. Clone size, where shown, is once, few, many, or a class for clones that have expanded.

j_call: TRBJ1-5
clone_size: -
cdr3_length: 15
v_call: TRBV30
d_call: TRBD1
cdr3_aa: CAWSVSGRGHQPQHF

j_call: TRBJ2-2
clone_size: -
cdr3_length: 14
v_call: TRBV20-1
d_call: TRBD2
cdr3_aa: CSARVAGDTGELFF

j_call: TRBJ2-2
clone_size: -
cdr3_length: 12
v_call: TRBV7-3
d_call: -
cdr3_aa: CASSLGVGELFF

j_call: TRBJ2-1
clone_size: -
cdr3_length: 15
v_call: TRBV11-3
d_call: TRBD2
cdr3_aa: CASSAGLAGFNEQFF

j_call: TRBJ1-1
clone_size: -
cdr3_length: 14
v_call: TRBV10-3
d_call: TRBD1
cdr3_aa: CATRGEREATEAFF

j_call: TRBJ2-3
clone_size: -
cdr3_length: 13
v_call: TRBV29-1
d_call: -
cdr3_aa: CSVYSGGPDTQYF

j_call: TRBJ1-3
clone_size: -
cdr3_length: 11
v_call: TRBV5-6
d_call: -
cdr3_aa: CASSLLNTIYF

j_call: TRBJ2-2
clone_size: -
cdr3_length: 12
v_call: TRBV19
d_call: -
cdr3_aa: CASSTYTGELFF

j_call: TRBJ2-1
clone_size: -
cdr3_length: 14
v_call: TRBV24-1
d_call: -
cdr3_aa: CATSRGGLGDEQFF

j_call: TRBJ2-1
clone_size: -
cdr3_length: 16
v_call: TRBV11-2
d_call: TRBD2
cdr3_aa: CASRGPSASGSGEQFF

j_call: TRBJ2-7
clone_size: -
cdr3_length: 11
v_call: TRBV29-1
d_call: -
cdr3_aa: CSVEGTYEQYF

j_call: TRBJ1-1
clone_size: -
cdr3_length: 15
v_call: TRBV5-1
d_call: -
cdr3_aa: CASSFSPDLNTEAFF

j_call: TRBJ2-1
clone_size: -
cdr3_length: 14
v_call: TRBV20-1
d_call: TRBD2
cdr3_aa: CSAKTSGSYNEQFF

j_call: TRBJ1-2
clone_size: -
cdr3_length: 13
v_call: TRBV23-1
d_call: -
cdr3_aa: CASTFGGNYGYTF

j_call: TRBJ2-1
clone_size: few
cdr3_length: 14
v_call: TRBV5-1
d_call: -
cdr3_aa: CASSLEVRGNEQFF

j_call: TRBJ1-5
clone_size: few
cdr3_length: 16
v_call: TRBV5-6
d_call: -
cdr3_aa: CASSLGAPGGNQPQHF

j_call: TRBJ2-7
clone_size: -
cdr3_length: 14
v_call: TRBV4-1
d_call: TRBD1
cdr3_aa: CASKDRGNQGEQYF

j_call: TRBJ2-3
clone_size: few
cdr3_length: 14
v_call: TRBV12-3/TRBV12-4
d_call: -
cdr3_aa: CASSPKRSTDTQYF

j_call: TRBJ2-7
clone_size: -
cdr3_length: 14
v_call: TRBV23-1
d_call: -
cdr3_aa: CASSPGPGCAEQYF

j_call: TRBJ2-7
clone_size: -
cdr3_length: 16
v_call: TRBV5-1
d_call: TRBD2
cdr3_aa: CASSNGTSGYSYEQYF

j_call: TRBJ2-1
clone_size: once
cdr3_length: 15
v_call: TRBV5-1
d_call: TRBD1
cdr3_aa: CASSLDGQGTDEQFF

j_call: TRBJ1-1
clone_size: -
cdr3_length: 14
v_call: TRBV11-2
d_call: -
cdr3_aa: CASSSQGRSTEAFF

j_call: TRBJ2-1
clone_size: once
cdr3_length: 20
v_call: TRBV11-1
d_call: TRBD2
cdr3_aa: CASSGTGTSGRKWSYNEQFF

j_call: TRBJ2-2
clone_size: -
cdr3_length: 15
v_call: TRBV5-1
d_call: -
cdr3_aa: CASSLADGNTGELFF

j_call: TRBJ1-2
clone_size: -
cdr3_length: 14
v_call: TRBV6-2/TRBV6-3
d_call: -
cdr3_aa: CASSPAPQYYGYTF

j_call: TRBJ1-3
clone_size: -
cdr3_length: 16
v_call: TRBV4-3
d_call: -
cdr3_aa: CASSQDAGSSGNTIYF

j_call: TRBJ2-3
clone_size: -
cdr3_length: 13
v_call: TRBV10-1
d_call: -
cdr3_aa: CASRRASTDTQYF

j_call: TRBJ1-4
clone_size: -
cdr3_length: 15
v_call: TRBV23-1
d_call: TRBD1
cdr3_aa: CASSQRGQGNEKLFF

j_call: TRBJ2-6
clone_size: -
cdr3_length: 16
v_call: TRBV6-5
d_call: -
cdr3_aa: CASSYSEGSGANVLTF